This T cell receptor beta chain was found in a study of molecular identifiers for immune sequencing clone quantification. The CDR3 runs 16 residues. V was shortened by 5 bases and J by 6 bases, with 22 bases between the two germline ends. The germline CDR1 and CDR2 sequences are SEHNR and FQNEAQ (reference sequence). Bulk TCR libraries were made with methods that had been previously described and with listed TCR primers. TCRdb redid the calling of the PCR reads with MiXCR, one entry per CDR3 protein. Of 90,000 or so distinct CDR3 sequences listed, around 23% are singletons. Each library that profiled naive CD8 cells came from roughly 20,000 to 1,000,000 sorted cells with 10%, 30% or 50% RNA. A CD8+CD4-CCR7+CD45RA+ gate was used to sort naive CD8 T cells.

Sequenced input: naive CD8+ T cells from blood, with Jurkat cell RNA spiked in. This sample's subset: FACS-sorted CD8+CD4-CCR7+CD45RA+ naive T cells. This clonotype was obtained from a human donor in good health. Some libraries in this study had Jurkat cell RNA spiked in. The chain employs TRBV7-9 and TRBJ2-5, with no clear D. The CDR3 reads CASSQTVSRTEKTQYF. For the CDR3, the DNA is TGTGCCAGCAGCCAGACGGTTTCCCGGACGGAAAAGACCCAGTACTTC.